This paragraph reports one T cell receptor (beta chain). This clonotype came up a few times. The antigen it recognizes is unknown. It has no much larger one-base neighbor in the sample; base qualities were not kept. Library construction relied on 5' RACE. TCRdb lists the instrument as Illumina HiSeq 2500. A second roughly 6 to 12 cycle PCR used a sample-barcoded 5' primer and a J-beta primer mix. Each TCR beta cDNA molecule received a unique molecular identifier from a template-switch 5' adaptor carrying 12 random nucleotides. Each sample yielded at least 3 million CDR3-containing paired-end reads. First-strand cDNA synthesis was performed from all RNA using the Mint cDNA synthesis kit, with priming by a TRBC-specific oligonucleotide. Following uracil-DNA glycosylase treatment, a first 18-cycle PCR with universal primers M1SS and BC2_uni_R was performed on all cDNA. In the paper's pipeline: Each sample was normalized by randomly selecting 1 million high-quality reads, each carrying a distinct molecular identifier. Instead of being binned into consensus sequences, reads with shared molecular identifiers were discarded. CDR3 identification, clonotype clustering and error correction used MiTCR with a Q25 quality threshold and the strictest error-elimination algorithm. Lower-bound total TCR beta diversity was estimated with a nonparametric unseen species model using Euler transformation. TCRdb itself trimmed the public reads at Q25 with fastp, ran MiXCR and retained productive beta chains. All rows with the same CDR3 protein become a single entry with the most common DNA and genes. TCRdb's processing, not the authors', yielded these V and J calls. The sample includes 1 million or so distinct CDR3 sequences, with approximately 25% observed a single time. Around 0.75% of the sample is in the top ten clones.

This specimen comes from a study of blood T cells in healthy people across ages (dated by TCRdb to the mid-2010s). Some background on the complete study: Template switching captured roughly one uniquely barcoded TCR beta cDNA molecule per two T cells in model experiments. The study measured age-related changes in TCR beta repertoire diversity using deep sequencing normalized with unique cDNA molecular identifiers. Four age groups were formed from the donors: young (average approximately 16 years), middle-aged (approximately 41), aged (about 62) and long-lived (roughly 88). Two additional independent replicas of 1 million unique cDNA reads from the same blood draw were analyzed for two donors (one aged 18 to 30 and one aged 80 or older).

The donors were about 40 Caucasian individuals from Russia, aged 6 to 90 years, who were systemically healthy. About 10 milliliters of peripheral blood were drawn from each donor into EDTA-treated Vacutainer tubes. Ficoll-Paque density-gradient centrifugation was used to isolate PBMCs, with at least 6.5 million obtained per sample. Trizol reagent was used to extract total RNA from PBMCs, with at least 5.5 micrograms per sample. Naive CD45RAhigh/CD27high T cell percentages were measured by flow cytometry on a PBMC aliquot from every donor. V is pruned by 6 bases and J by 6 bases, leaving 8 bases of the junction without a gene match. From the germline V gene, CDR1 is SQVTM and CDR2 is ANQGSEA. Spanning cysteine to phenylalanine, the CDR3 consists of 13 amino acids. The CDR3 DNA has 39 bases and is translated from base 1. Overall results and qualifications from the work: Observed TCR beta diversity per million T cells fell roughly linearly with age, and a significant reduction was already apparent by age around 39. The long-lived group showed more naive CD4+ T cells, fewer expanded clones and increased TCR diversity than the aged group, suggesting age selection. Estimates of total diversity from one million sequenced T cells were regarded as lower bounds and underestimates. Observed TCR beta diversity correlated strongly with the percentage of naive T cells measured by flow cytometry. Donor CMV infection status was unknown, potentially confounding age-related changes in expanded clonotypes. Conclusive comparison of naive and antigen-experienced compartments was prevented by the profiling of bulk unsorted PBMCs.

This sample also appeared in a second study, on T cells of mothers and their children. According to the second study: The donors were nine systemically healthy Caucasian individuals, made up of three mothers and their six children. cDNA synthesis consumed the entire amount of extracted RNA, loaded at 1.5 ug RNA in each 15 ul reaction. In the second PCR, the M1S primer added sample barcodes and 2-4 random nucleotides. More than 9 million TCR beta CDR3 reads were obtained from each mother, and some 3 million reads were obtained from each child. Thymic selection similarly shapes TCR recombination output in related and unrelated pairs, with minor effect from inherited differences. Normalized repertoire overlap was always found to be slightly, but never significantly, higher in related mother-child pairs than in unrelated mother-child pairs. Persistent microchimeric T cell clones were not detected, at a sensitivity of 85 to 100 clones per million clonotypes. Deep NGS was used in the study to compare the TCR beta repertoires of mothers and children and to look for features that separate related mother-child pairs from unrelated individuals. On average, the children were 11 +/- 4 years old, while the mothers were about 37 +/- 4 years old. Libraries were sequenced on Illumina HiSeq 2000 with 100+100 nt paired-end reads after adapter ligation with NEBNext reagents. To prevent cross-contamination, the mother and child libraries were prepared one month apart and sequenced in separate runs. For each donor, between about 450,000 and 2,300,000 distinct TCR beta clonotypes were identified. Naive TCR beta clonotypes were estimated from low-frequency clonotypes matched to each donor's FACS-determined naive share, without sorting.

The sample was blood. The rearrangement combines TRBV29-1 with TRBJ2-1, with 7 middle bases fitting TRBD2. The clonotype comes from a girl aged 2-10 years in good health. The DNA reads TGCAGCGTGGGACTAATATTAGGCAATGAGCAGTTCTTC. The translation is CSVGLILGNEQFF.